One and the same sample provided the 16 T cell receptor beta chains below, sequenced in a study of cytomegalovirus exposure and HLA in healthy donors. The PCR contained 60 Vbeta and 13 Jbeta primers. Method: immunoSEQ multiplex PCR; TCRdb's copy keeps in-frame clones and lacks some. The repertoire has approximately 100,000 clones, under 85% of them found once; the top ten carry approximately 2%. The sequenced sample consisted of PBMCs. The source of these receptors is a middle-aged woman in good health and CMV-seronegative.

The chain is built from TRBV28 and TRBJ2-7, with a weak D call TRBD2 (6 bases). V gave up 6 bases and J gave up 6 bases, with 15 bases separating them. Germline CDR1 and CDR2: MDHEN and SYDVKM. The length of the CDR3 is 13 residues. The CDR3 region is CASSRSGISEQYF. The CDR3 DNA reads as TGTGCCAGCAGCCGTAGCGGAATTTCCGAGCAGTACTTC. Full variable domain (remainder filled in from reference TRBV28 and TRBJ2-7): DVKVTQSSRYLVKRTGEKVFLECVQDMDHENMFWYRQDPGLGLRLIYFSYDVKMKEKGDIPEGYSVSREKKERFSLILESASTNQTSMYLCASSRSGISEQYFGPGTRLTVT.

Comment on this clone: Mismatch with germline at one junction end may stem from a read error. CDR3 protein: CSSSLLEEGGYTF. The DNA for the CDR3 is TGTTCCAGCAGCTTATTGGAGGAGGGAGGCTACACCTTC. The chain combines TRBV7-9 with TRBJ1-2; D unresolved. The length of the CDR3 is 13 residues. Germline loops: CDR1 SEHNR, CDR2 FQNEAQ (reference sequence).

The chain has TRBV19 and TRBJ1-1; 7 bases agree with TRBD1. The V gene end was trimmed by 3 bases and the J gene end by 6 bases; junction bases not matched to a gene: 10. The CDR3 is 15 amino acids. Germline loops: CDR1 LNHDA, CDR2 SQIVND (reference sequence). CDR3 coding DNA: TGTGCCAGTAGTATGGGTGACAGGGTGGGAGCTGAAGCTTTCTTT. It yields the protein CASSMGDRVGAEAFF.

The genes are TRBV4-2 and TRBJ2-1, with 13 bases fitting TRBD2. The CDR3 covers 15 residues. The junction had 4 bases not matched to a gene; V was cut back by 3 bases and J by 8 bases. Per germline, CDR1 LGHNA and CDR2 YNFKEQ. In nucleotides, the CDR3 is TGTGCCAGCAGCCAGACTAGCGGGGGGTATTATGAGCAGTTCTTC. This encodes CASSQTSGGYYEQFF.

The chain is built from TRBV6-5 and TRBJ2-2, with D maybe TRBD1 (6 bases). V was clipped by 10 bases and J by 7 bases, with 13 bases between them. The length of the CDR3 is 12 residues. Germline assignment: CDR1 MNHEY and CDR2 SVGAGI. The chain's CDR3 is CATAGEIGELFF. For the CDR3, the DNA is TGTGCCACCGCAGGGGAGATCGGGGAGCTGTTTTTT.

The chain has TRBV4-1 and TRBJ1-1; 7 positions agree with TRBD1. The CDR3 spans 17 residues. CDR1 and CDR2 from the germline V gene are MGHRA and YSYEKL. With 0 bases clipped from V and 5 bases from J, the junction kept 12 bases outside the gene matches. The CDR3 nucleotides are TGCGCCAGCAGCCAAGAGGGGGGACAGCTGGGCAAGACTGAAGCTTTCTTT. Amino acid sequence: CASSQEGGQLGKTEAFF.

V usage is TRBV6-5 and J usage is TRBJ2-5; no clear D gene. V dropped 5 bases and J dropped 3 bases, with 4 bases sitting between them. This CDR3 contains 11 residues. Germline CDR1 reads MNHEY; CDR2 reads SVGAGI. The CDR3 sequence: CASSTEETQYF. For the CDR3, the DNA is TGTGCCAGCAGTACGGAAGAGACCCAGTACTTC.

DNA for the CDR3: TGTGCCAGCAGCTCGAGTAGCGGGGACCAAGAGACCCAGTACTTC. This translates into CASSSSSGDQETQYF. This chain connects TRBV7-9 to TRBJ2-5, with TRBD2 identical over 8 bases. CDR1 is SEHNR, CDR2 FQNEAQ, per germline (reference sequence). V was clipped by 4 bases and J by 0 bases; unmatched bases: 4. The CDR3 is made up of 15 amino acids. Full variable domain (rest looked up from reference TRBV7-9 and TRBJ2-5): DTGVSQNPRHKITKRGQNVTFRCDPISEHNRLYWYRQTLGQGPEFLTYFQNEAQLEKSRLLSDRFSAERPKGSFSTLEIQRTEQGDSAMYLCASSSSSGDQETQYFGPGTRLLVL.

The V gene is TRBV15, the J gene TRBJ1-2; tentative D call: TRBD1 (6 bases). From germline, CDR1 is LNHNV and CDR2 YYDKDF (reference sequence). The V end was cut by 0 bases, the J end by 5 bases, with 7 bases between. The CDR3 loop spans 13 amino acids. The CDR3 nucleotides are TGTGCCACCAGCAGAGATGGACAGTATGGCTACACCTTC. Translating it yields CATSRDGQYGYTF.

The chain has TRBV2 and TRBJ1-1; D is undetermined. Germline CDR1 and CDR2: SNHLY and FYNNEI. The V gene lost 7 bases and the J gene lost 1 base, with 7 bases spanning the gap. The CDR3 is made up of 12 amino acids. CDR3 protein: CASIEANTEAFF. As DNA, the CDR3 is TGTGCCAGCATTGAGGCGAACACTGAAGCTTTCTTT.

The chain is built from TRBV15 and TRBJ2-2, with a possible D match to TRBD1 (5 bases). From germline, CDR1 is LNHNV and CDR2 YYDKDF (reference sequence). The ends were cut back, 3 bases at V and 3 bases at J, with 14 bases in the middle. The CDR3 has 16 residues. CDR3 in amino acids: CATSSGAEPDTGELFF. In DNA, the CDR3 is TGTGCCACCAGCAGTGGGGCGGAACCCGACACCGGGGAGCTGTTTTTT.

V is TRBV28 and J is TRBJ2-5; the match to TRBD2 covers 11 bases. The CDR3 is made up of 16 amino acids. V lost 1 base, J lost 4 bases, and 5 bases stayed unmatched. The germline gives CDR1 MDHEN, CDR2 SYDVKM. CDR3 DNA: TGTGCCAGCAGTTTATCACTAGCGGGAGTAATAGAGACCCAGTACTTC. Translation: CASSLSLAGVIETQYF.

This chain joins TRBV10-3 and TRBJ1-3; 8 nucleotides align to TRBD1. Germline V gene sequence: CDR1 ENHRY, CDR2 SYGVKD. The trim removed 4 bases at V and 0 bases at J, leaving 2 bases unmatched. The CDR3 sequence is 15 residues long. The CDR3 loop is CAISGGTGSGNTIYF. CDR3 DNA sequence: TGTGCCATCAGTGGAGGGACAGGCTCTGGAAACACCATATATTTT.

The chain's CDR3 is CASNLRQGLGPQHF. The CDR3 coding sequence is TGTGCCAGCAATCTTAGACAGGGCCTAGGGCCCCAGCATTTT. This chain connects TRBV6-5 to TRBJ1-5; 7 bases fit TRBD1. The V and J ends lost 7 bases and 9 bases, in that order; junction bases with no gene match: 12. The CDR3 spans 14 residues. CDR1 is MNHEY and CDR2 is SVGAGI in the germline V gene.

This chain uses TRBV6-1 with TRBJ2-2, with 7 bases that match TRBD2. The CDR3 has 13 amino acids. Per germline, CDR1 MNHNS and CDR2 SASEGT. V lost 7 bases, J lost 3 bases, and 2 bases stayed unmatched. The CDR3 nucleotides read TGTGCCAGCACCGCGGGAGACACCGGGGAGCTGTTTTTT. Amino acids: CASTAGDTGELFF.

The rearrangement links TRBV5-5 to TRBJ1-1, with D maybe TRBD1 (5 bases). The germline CDR1 and CDR2 sequences are SGHKS and YYEKEE (reference sequence). This CDR3 has 16 residues. V was trimmed by 0 bases and J by 4 bases, leaving 16 bases between them. CDR3: CASSLDAQGRTTEAFF. The CDR3 region has the DNA TGTGCCAGCAGCTTGGATGCTCAGGGCCGCACCACTGAAGCTTTCTTT.